This passage covers 22 T cell receptor beta chains from one sample sequenced in a study of blood T cell repertoires in COVID-19. TCRdb keeps only in-frame clones here, not all; method: immunoSEQ multiplex PCR. This table has 200,000 to 250,000 clones, 65% to 90% appearing once. The specimen was peripheral blood. These receptors were taken from a man aged 45-65 years with acute or convalescent COVID-19.

The genes are TRBV5-6 and TRBJ1-1, with 7 bases fitting TRBD1. The ends lost 3 bases at V and 5 bases at J; junction bases unmatched: 7. Germline-derived CDR1 and CDR2 are SGHDT and YYEEEE. The CDR3 runs 14 residues. CDR3 DNA: TGTGCCAGCAGCTCAAGGGGGCGAATAACTGAAGCTTTCTTT. Protein: CASSSRGRITEAFF.

The J gene is TRBJ1-2, the V gene TRBV6-5, with D possibly being TRBD1 (5 bases). Germline CDR1 is MNHEY and CDR2 is SVGAGI. The V gene lost 7 bases and the J gene lost 0 bases, with 12 bases spanning the gap. This CDR3 region has 14 residues. The CDR3 nucleotides are TGTGCCAGCAAGGCCGGGACTGCTAACTATGGCTACACCTTC. It encodes CASKAGTANYGYTF.

The rearrangement joins TRBV7-9 to TRBJ2-1; 9 bases line up with TRBD2. V shed 4 bases, J shed 7 bases, and the junction held 11 bases outside the gene matches. The CDR3 has 16 residues. The germline CDR1 and CDR2 sequences are SEHNR and FQNEAQ (reference sequence). This CDR3 is CASSSPLAGNLNEQFF. DNA of the CDR3: TGTGCCAGCAGCTCCCCGCTAGCGGGGAACCTTAATGAGCAGTTCTTC.

This chain links TRBV14 with TRBJ2-6; unclear D gene. This CDR3 is 14 amino acids long. The V and J ends lost 3 bases and 0 bases respectively, with 3 bases between them. The germline CDR1 and CDR2 sequences are SGHDN and FVKESK. CDR3 amino acids: CASSQYSGANVLTF. As DNA, the CDR3 is TGTGCCAGCAGCCAGTACTCTGGGGCCAACGTCCTGACTTTC. Combining the CDR3 with reference TRBV14 and TRBJ2-6 gives the whole variable domain EAGVTQFPSHSVIEKGQTVTLRCDPISGHDNLYWYRRVMGKEIKFLLHFVKESKQDESGMPNNRFLAERTGGTYSTLKVQPAELEDSGVYFCASSQYSGANVLTFGAGSRLTVL.

The chain joins TRBV5-5 to TRBJ2-5; TRBD2 aligns across 7 bases. There are 14 residues in the CDR3. CDR1 is SGHKS, CDR2 YYEKEE, per germline (reference sequence). With 4 bases clipped from V and 1 base from J, the junction kept 4 bases outside the gene matches. This chain's CDR3 is CASSAASGQETQYF. CDR3 nucleotides: TGTGCCAGCAGCGCGGCTAGCGGCCAAGAGACCCAGTACTTC. Based on the CDR3 plus reference TRBV5-5 and TRBJ2-5, the full variable domain is DAGVTQSPTHLIKTRGQQVTLRCSPISGHKSVSWYQQVLGQGPQFIFQYYEKEERGRGNFPDRFSARQFPNYSSELNVNALLLGDSALYLCASSAASGQETQYFGPGTRLLVL.

The rearrangement uses TRBV5-1 and TRBJ2-3; TRBD2 is a possible D gene (5 bases). This CDR3 spans 17 amino acids. Germline CDR1 reads SGHRS; CDR2 reads YFSETQ. V was trimmed by 0 bases and J by 2 bases, leaving 16 bases between them. The CDR3 is CASSLAVGLAYTDTQYF. Here the CDR3 DNA reads TGCGCCAGCAGCTTGGCAGTTGGGCTAGCATACACAGATACGCAGTATTTT. Full variable domain (remainder filled in from reference TRBV5-1 and TRBJ2-3): KAGVTQTPRYLIKTRGQQVTLSCSPISGHRSVSWYQQTPGQGLQFLFEYFSETQRNKGNFPGRFSGRQFSNSRSEMNVSTLELGDSALYLCASSLAVGLAYTDTQYFGPGTRLTVL.

The chain has TRBV6-1 and TRBJ2-6; 7 nucleotides line up with TRBD1. Per germline, CDR1 MNHNS and CDR2 SASEGT. The trim removed 2 bases at V and 0 bases at J, leaving 7 bases unmatched. The CDR3 loop spans 18 amino acids. DNA for the CDR3: TGTGCCAGCAGTGAAAAAGGGGGCTTTAGCTCTGGGGCCAACGTCCTGACTTTC. Its translation: CASSEKGGFSSGANVLTF.

The chain is built from TRBV7-2 and TRBJ1-4, with D hard to call. The CDR3 has 13 amino acids. CDR1 and CDR2 (germline): SGHTA, FQGNSA. The V and J ends lost 1 base and 8 bases respectively, with 8 bases between them. CDR3 coding DNA: TGTGCCAGCAGCTTAGAACGTAGAGAAAAACTGTTTTTT. It translates to CASSLERREKLFF.

This rearrangement joins TRBV16 to TRBJ1-2; TRBD1 aligns across 8 bases. V shed 4 bases, J shed 2 bases, and the junction held 0 bases outside the gene matches. This CDR3 spans 13 amino acids. Germline V gene lookup returns CDR1 KGHSY and CDR2 FQNENV. The CDR3 nucleotides read TGTGCCAGCAGCCGACAGGGGAACTATGGCTACACCTTC. Translating it yields CASSRQGNYGYTF.

V gene TRBV19 combines with J gene TRBJ2-2, with a possible D match to TRBD1 (7 bases). CDR1 is LNHDA and CDR2 is SQIVND in the germline V gene (reference sequence). The CDR3 consists of 15 residues. The germline V and J ends were trimmed by 1 base and 5 bases, with 11 bases remaining between them. The CDR3 region is CASSIGGDRTGELFF. CDR3 nucleotide sequence: TGTGCCAGTAGTATAGGGGGGGACAGAACCGGGGAGCTGTTTTTT.

This chain joins TRBV27 and TRBJ1-2, with D unresolved. Trimming took off 0 bases at V and 6 bases at J, with 11 bases between the two ends. CDR1 MNHEY and CDR2 SMNVEV come from the germline V gene (reference sequence). The CDR3 contains 14 residues. CDR3 bases: TGTGCCAGCAGTTTATCGAGAGGGCGGGATGGCTACACCTTC. Protein sequence: CASSLSRGRDGYTF.

The chain combines TRBV5-1 with TRBJ2-7, with 8 bases matching TRBD1. The CDR3 loop spans 14 amino acids. V lost 2 bases, J lost 4 bases, and 5 bases stayed unmatched. Germline CDR1 is SGHRS and CDR2 is YFSETQ. This CDR3 is CASSFGTGPYEQYF. CDR3 DNA: TGCGCCAGCAGCTTTGGGACAGGCCCATACGAGCAGTACTTC.

This clone occurred once. The chain is built from TRBV6-1 and TRBJ1-5; D may be TRBD1 (6 bases). The V end lost 7 bases, the J end lost 6 bases, and 19 bases lay between the germline ends. This CDR3 comprises 15 residues. Per the germline V gene, CDR1 is MNHNS and CDR2 is SASEGT. The CDR3 loop reads CASNSGGQSGQPQHF. CDR3 sequence (DNA): TGTGCCAGCAATTCGGGCGGACAGTCCGGTCAGCCCCAGCATTTT.

The chain carries TRBV6-1 and TRBJ1-2; TRBD1 is a possible D gene (6 bases). Trimming left V 3 bases short and J 1 base short, with 15 bases between. The CDR3 length is 16 residues. Germline lookup yields CDR1 MNHNS and CDR2 SASEGT. The CDR3 sequence is CASSDAGAGDNYGYTF. The CDR3 bases are TGTGCCAGCAGTGATGCGGGGGCTGGCGATAACTATGGCTACACCTTC.

V gene TRBV5-6 combines with J gene TRBJ2-1, with D perhaps matching TRBD1 (7 bases). This CDR3 contains 17 residues. Germline CDR1 is SGHDT and CDR2 is YYEEEE. V lost 1 base and J 7 bases, leaving 21 bases between the germline ends. The CDR3 reads CASSLFPRGVVNNEQFF. In DNA form, the CDR3 reads TGTGCCAGCAGCTTGTTCCCCAGGGGGGTCGTAAATAATGAGCAGTTCTTC.

The V gene is TRBV24-1, the J gene TRBJ2-2; 7 nucleotides agree with TRBD1. Germline V CDR1 and CDR2: KGHDR, SFDVKD. This CDR3 contains 14 residues. V dropped 9 bases and J dropped 4; count of bases not matched to a gene: 7. CDR3 nucleotides: TGTGCCACCTCCACAGGGGCGCGCACCGGGGAGCTGTTTTTT. Protein sequence: CATSTGARTGELFF.

This rearrangement joins TRBV18 to TRBJ2-7; a possible D gene is TRBD1 (6 bases). Germline lookup yields CDR1 KGHSH and CDR2 LQKENI. The CDR3 totals 13 residues. Trimming took 6 bases from V and 2 from J, leaving 11 bases between them. DNA of the CDR3: TGTGCCAGCTCCCTGCAGGGGACCTACGAGCAGTACTTC. Protein product: CASSLQGTYEQYF.

The J gene is TRBJ1-2, the V gene TRBV5-1; 12 nucleotides line up with TRBD1. V dropped 4 bases and J dropped 7; count of bases not matched to a gene: 5. The germline V gene encodes CDR1 SGHRS and CDR2 YFSETQ. CDR3 length: 14 residues. The CDR3 sequence is CASSTGQGAAGYTF. The DNA for the CDR3 is TGCGCCAGCAGCACGGGACAGGGGGCTGCTGGCTACACCTTC. Based on the CDR3 plus reference TRBV5-1 and TRBJ1-2, the full variable domain is KAGVTQTPRYLIKTRGQQVTLSCSPISGHRSVSWYQQTPGQGLQFLFEYFSETQRNKGNFPGRFSGRQFSNSRSEMNVSTLELGDSALYLCASSTGQGAAGYTFGSGTRLTVV.

V is TRBV6-5 and J is TRBJ1-2; possible D gene TRBD1, 6 bases. This CDR3 is 14 amino acids long. Looked up from germline, CDR1 is MNHEY and CDR2 is SVGAGI. V lost 6 bases and J lost 2, with 13 bases in between. The chain's CDR3 is CASRLGGGNYGYTF. The CDR3 DNA reads as TGTGCCAGCAGGTTAGGGGGGGGAAACTATGGCTACACCTTC.

This clone occurred once. The chain carries TRBV18 and TRBJ2-1; unclear D gene. The CDR3 is 13 residues long. V dropped 3 bases and J dropped 6 bases, with 9 bases sitting between them. The germline V gene has CDR1 KGHSH and CDR2 LQKENI. The CDR3 DNA is TGTGCCAGCTCACCGGCACGCTCCAATGAGCAGTTCTTC. Its protein product is CASSPARSNEQFF. Looking up the rest from reference TRBV18 and TRBJ2-1 gives the full variable domain: NAGVMQNPRHLVRRRGQEARLRCSPMKGHSHVYWYRQLPEEGLKFMVYLQKENIIDESGMPKERFSAEFPKEGPSILRIQQVVRGDSAAYFCASSPARSNEQFFGPGTRLTVL.

This rearrangement joins TRBV11-2 to TRBJ2-7; D is possibly TRBD2 (5 bases). CDR3 length equals 14 residues. Per germline, CDR1 SGHAT and CDR2 FQNNGV. Deletions cut 5 bases from V and 2 bases from J, with 13 bases between. The chain's CDR3 is CASSRGLVAYEQYF. The CDR3 nucleotides are TGTGCCAGCAGCCGAGGGCTAGTAGCCTACGAGCAGTACTTC. Supplemented by reference TRBV11-2 and TRBJ2-7, the full variable domain reads EAGVAQSPRYKIIEKRQSVAFWCNPISGHATLYWYQQILGQGPKLLIQFQNNGVVDDSQLPKDRFSAERLKGVDSTLKIQPAKLEDSAVYLCASSRGLVAYEQYFGPGTRLTVT.

The chain carries TRBV4-2 and TRBJ2-7; D is perhaps TRBD2 (5 bases). Germline V gene lookup returns CDR1 LGHNA and CDR2 YNFKEQ. Trimming took off 3 bases at V and 1 base at J, with 10 bases between the two ends. This CDR3 spans 14 amino acids. CDR3 residues: CASSQPTGSYEQYF. CDR3 nucleotide sequence: TGTGCCAGCAGCCAGCCAACGGGGTCCTACGAGCAGTACTTC.